This TCR beta chain was sequenced for a study of T cell changes during pregnancy in multiple sclerosis. TCRdb keeps only in-frame clones here, not all; method: immunoSEQ multiplex PCR. The sample holds about 34,000 clones; 80% to 90% are singletons and the top ten take roughly 3.5%. Trimming left V 6 bases short and J 3 bases short, with 15 bases between. Germline V gene lookup returns CDR1 SNHLY and CDR2 FYNNEI. The CDR3 length is 15 residues. The sample in question was CD8+ T cells from peripheral blood mononuclear cells, obtained in the third trimester of pregnancy. This sequence was found in a female donor with multiple sclerosis, enrolled in a pregnancy study. V is TRBV2 and J is TRBJ1-5, with D possibly matching TRBD1 (6 bases). The DNA of the CDR3 is TGTGCCAGCAGCGCGCCCACAGGGAACAATCAGCCCCAGCATTTT. Its protein product is CASSAPTGNNQPQHF.